Below, 25 T cell receptor beta chains from the same sample are listed, as sequenced in a study of T cell responses to AZD1222 COVID-19 vaccine. The protocol was immunoSEQ multiplex PCR, while the TCRdb copy is restricted to in-frame clones and leaves out a portion. The sample includes approximately 110,000 clones, about nine tenths of them seen just once. Sequenced material: peripheral blood, taken on day 0 of AZD1222 vaccination. These receptors originate from an adult in good health.

Only one count was recorded for this clone. The chain joins TRBV29-1 to TRBJ1-1; D uncertain. CDR3 length equals 14 residues. From germline, CDR1 is SQVTM and CDR2 ANQGSEA. Trimming cost V 8 bases and J 1 base, with 17 bases left between them. CDR3 loop: CSTQVGHPNTEAFF. The DNA for the CDR3 is TGCAGCACCCAAGTGGGCCATCCGAACACTGAAGCTTTCTTT.

The table lists this clone with a count of one. The V call is TRBV9, the J call TRBJ2-7; no firm D call. CDR1 and CDR2 (germline): SGDLS, YYNGEE. The CDR3 is made up of 15 amino acids. Trimming removed 0 bases at V and 4 bases at J, with 14 bases between. The DNA for the CDR3 is TGTGCCAGCAGCGTAGGCCCATTGGAATGGTACGAGCAGTACTTC. Residues: CASSVGPLEWYEQYF.

This sequence joins TRBV2 and TRBJ2-7; TRBD2 might be the D (5 bases). Germline V gene sequence: CDR1 SNHLY, CDR2 FYNNEI. Trimming removed 2 bases at V and 2 bases at J, with 10 bases between. The CDR3 is made up of 14 amino acids. In DNA, the CDR3 is TGTGCCAGCAGTGAAACGGACGGGGCCTACGAGCAGTACTTC. Its protein is CASSETDGAYEQYF.

The chain joins TRBV5-1 to TRBJ1-4; 7 bases are shared with TRBD1. The germline CDR1 and CDR2 sequences are SGHRS and YFSETQ. V gave up 0 bases and J gave up 0 bases; unmatched junction bases: 14. This CDR3 spans 20 amino acids. The DNA for the CDR3 is TGCGCCAGCAGCTTGGGACAGGGATCTGGGACGATTGCAACTAATGAAAAACTGTTTTTT. Amino acid sequence: CASSLGQGSGTIATNEKLFF.

V gene TRBV6-2 or TRBV6-3 combines with J gene TRBJ2-7, with TRBD1 as a possible D gene (6 bases). This CDR3 spans 16 amino acids. CDR1 MNHEY and CDR2 SVGEGT come from the germline V gene. Trimming cost V 6 bases and J 3 bases, with 21 bases left between them. The CDR3 DNA reads TGTGCCAGCAGCCTCTCCCCTGTGACAGGCGACTACGAGCAGTACTTC. It codes for CASSLSPVTGDYEQYF.

The genes are TRBV27 and TRBJ2-3; D is perhaps TRBD1 or TRBD2 (6 bases each). Trimming took 7 bases from V and 0 from J, leaving 11 bases between them. This CDR3 has 14 amino acids. Germline CDR1 is MNHEY and CDR2 is SMNVEV (reference sequence). For the CDR3, the DNA is TGTGCCAGCAAGGGGGAGGTCAGCACAGATACGCAGTATTTT. Its translation is CASKGEVSTDTQYF.

The chain has TRBV5-1 and TRBJ1-1; the D gene is possibly TRBD1 (6 bases). CDR3 length: 16 residues. The V gene lost 1 base and the J gene lost 3 bases, with 16 bases spanning the gap. CDR1 is SGHRS and CDR2 is YFSETQ in the germline V gene. CDR3 in DNA: TGCGCCAGCAGCTTGAGGCGGGACCGGGGGCACACTGAAGCTTTCTTT. Protein: CASSLRRDRGHTEAFF.

The chain employs TRBV7-9 and TRBJ2-3; 14 positions match TRBD2. The V segment lost 5 bases and the J segment 3 bases; nucleotides outside the gene matches: 4. CDR3 length: 16 amino acids. CDR1 and CDR2 from the germline V gene are SEHNR and FQNEAQ (reference sequence). CDR3 in DNA: TGTGCCAGCAGCGGACTAGCGGGGGGTGGGACAGATACGCAGTATTTT. Translation: CASSGLAGGGTDTQYF.

The chain couples TRBV5-4 to TRBJ2-7; 8 positions match TRBD1. V trimming: 10 bases; J trimming: 1 base; junction bases outside the gene matches: 10. Germline CDR1 SGHNT, CDR2 YYREEE (reference sequence). This CDR3 contains 14 residues. CDR3 region: CAGSPGGRSYEQYF. CDR3 in DNA: TGTGCCGGTTCCCCAGGGGGCAGGTCCTACGAGCAGTACTTC.

This clone came up once. The CDR3 DNA reads as TGTGCCAGCAGCCGACAGGGGTATAAAGAAAAACTGTTTTTT. It specifies CASSRQGYKEKLFF. The chain combines TRBV6-5 with TRBJ1-4, with TRBD1 matching 8 bases. Germline V CDR1 and CDR2: MNHEY, SVGAGI. The CDR3 runs 14 residues. Trimming removed 6 bases from V and 8 bases from J; junction bases left unmatched: 8.

This chain uses TRBV12-3 or TRBV12-4 with TRBJ2-5; maybe TRBD2 (6 bases). Trimming removed 3 bases at V and 6 bases at J, with 11 bases between. There are 13 residues in the CDR3. Here the CDR3 reads CASSFGEAQTQYF. For the CDR3, the DNA is TGTGCCAGCAGTTTTGGGGAGGCGCAGACCCAGTACTTC.

The gene calls are TRBV21-1 and TRBJ2-2. TRBV21-1 is a documented pseudogene. This CDR3 contains 12 residues. The CDR3 sequence is CASSNGAGELFF. The CDR3 DNA sequence: TGTGCCAGCAGCAATGGTGCCGGGGAGCTGTTTTTT.

This sequence joins TRBV3-1 (or the pseudogene TRBV3-2) and TRBJ2-3; 8 bases agree with TRBD1. V lost 1 base to trimming and J lost 4 bases; unmatched junction nucleotides: 13. CDR1 LGHDT and CDR2 YNNKEL come from the germline V gene (reference sequence). CDR3 length equals 18 residues. The CDR3 bases are TGTGCCAGCAGCCAAGGTCTCAGGTGGCAGGGGGCGCCAGATACGCAGTATTTT. It is translated as CASSQGLRWQGAPDTQYF.

The chain has TRBV5-1 and TRBJ1-1; D gene uncertain. The CDR3 contains 13 residues. The ends were cut back, 2 bases at V and 1 base at J, with 6 bases in the middle. Per germline, CDR1 SGHRS and CDR2 YFSETQ. CDR3: CASSFDWNTEAFF. DNA for the CDR3: TGCGCCAGCAGCTTCGACTGGAACACTGAAGCTTTCTTT.

This chain links TRBV4-2 with TRBJ2-7; 8 nucleotides align to TRBD1. The CDR3 has 15 amino acids. In germline, CDR1 is LGHNA, CDR2 YNFKEQ. V lost 0 bases to trimming and J lost 3 bases; unmatched junction nucleotides: 4. The CDR3: CASSQEGTGNYEQYF. DNA for the CDR3: TGTGCCAGCAGCCAAGAAGGGACAGGCAACTACGAGCAGTACTTC.

The chain recombines TRBV27 with TRBJ2-1; D might be TRBD2 (6 bases). The germline V gene encodes CDR1 MNHEY and CDR2 SMNVEV (reference sequence). The CDR3 consists of 15 residues. Deletions cut 6 bases from V and 3 bases from J, with 15 bases between. For the CDR3, the DNA is TGTGCCAGCAGCGAGGCCGGGAGCTACTACAATGAGCAGTTCTTC. It translates to CASSEAGSYYNEQFF.

The gene calls are TRBV11-3 and TRBJ2-7; no definite D call. This CDR3 has 12 residues. The germline V gene encodes CDR1 SGHNT and CDR2 YENEEA. Trimming took off 0 bases at V and 5 bases at J, with 5 bases between the two ends. The chain's CDR3 is CASSLDGDEQYF. As DNA, the CDR3 is TGTGCCAGCAGCTTAGATGGAGACGAGCAGTACTTC.

J is TRBJ1-5 and V is TRBV5-5, with TRBD1 matching over 9 bases. Germline trimming cut 4 bases from V and 1 base from J; bases unmatched to any gene: 12. This CDR3 is built from 18 residues. Germline V CDR1 and CDR2: SGHKS, YYEKEE (reference sequence). The CDR3 region has the DNA TGTGCCAGCAGCCTACAGACAGGGGGTGACGTGAGCAATCAGCCCCAGCATTTT. Its translation: CASSLQTGGDVSNQPQHF.

The V call is TRBV4-3, the J call TRBJ1-6, with D tentatively TRBD1 (6 bases). V was pared by 4 bases and J by 7 bases, with 14 bases between. The CDR3 is 15 residues long. CDR1 is LGHNA and CDR2 is YSLEER in the germline V gene. The DNA for the CDR3 is TGCGCCAGCAGCCCGTCGGGGGGGGGCAATTCACCCCTCCACTTT. As protein: CASSPSGGGNSPLHF.

This sequence joins TRBV21-1 and TRBJ1-4; the tabulated D call, TRBD1, remains unverified against the DNA. TRBV21-1 is a documented pseudogene. This CDR3 has 17 amino acids. This CDR3 reads CASSKGAGIKANEKLFF. The CDR3 region has the DNA TGTGCCAGCAGCAAAGGTGCAGGGATAAAGGCTAATGAAAAACTGTTTTTT.

The chain links TRBV19 to TRBJ1-2, with D uncertain. The germline V gene encodes CDR1 LNHDA and CDR2 SQIVND (reference sequence). V gave up 5 bases and J gave up 5 bases, with 12 bases separating them. CDR3 length: 13 amino acids. The CDR3, as DNA: TGTGCCAGTAGTGAGACTCTTCTATATGGCTACACCTTC. Its protein product is CASSETLLYGYTF.

The chain carries TRBV12-3 or TRBV12-4 and TRBJ1-1; D is undetermined. This CDR3 is built from 13 residues. V gave up 5 bases and J gave up 3 bases, with 10 bases separating them. The CDR3 nucleotides are TGTGCCAGCAGTCGTCAGGTGTACACTGAAGCTTTCTTT. Translated, it gives CASSRQVYTEAFF.

V usage is TRBV18 and J usage is TRBJ2-7; 8 bases line up with TRBD2. Germline V gives CDR1 KGHSH, CDR2 LQKENI. V shed 6 bases and J 5 bases; nucleotides not matched to a gene: 9. CDR3 length equals 14 residues. The chain's CDR3 is CASSAATGGDEQYF. Here the CDR3 DNA reads TGTGCCAGCTCGGCCGCGACGGGGGGGGACGAGCAGTACTTC.

The chain is built from TRBV5-4 and TRBJ1-2; TRBD1 is a possible D gene (5 bases). In germline, CDR1 is SGHNT, CDR2 YYREEE (reference sequence). This CDR3 is 13 amino acids long. The V end was cut by 2 bases, the J end by 4 bases, with 9 bases between. CDR3 sequence: CASSFRGSYGYTF. In DNA, the CDR3 is TGTGCCAGCAGCTTCCGGGGGTCCTATGGCTACACCTTC.

DNA of the CDR3: TGTGCCAGCACCCCTGGTATTGTGAATTCACCCCTCCACTTT. It is translated as CASTPGIVNSPLHF. The rearrangement links TRBV7-8 to TRBJ1-6; D gene ambiguous. Germline V gives CDR1 SGHVS, CDR2 FQNEAQ. CDR3 length equals 14 residues. Trimming took 7 bases from V and 7 from J, leaving 14 bases between them.